The following is a T cell receptor (beta chain) sequence with its context. Libraries were prepared by immunoSEQ multiplex PCR; TCRdb keeps only in-frame clonotypes and omits some of them. The sample yields about 700,000 clones, roughly 94% seen once. Naive CD8 cells comprised CD45RO-negative, CCR7-positively selected cells, excluding terminally differentiated effector memory CD45RA+ cells. This sample is drawn from a study of shared clonotypes between healthy human individuals. In germline, CDR1 is MDHEN, CDR2 SYDVKM. This CDR3 has 15 residues. Trimming took off 7 bases at V and 4 bases at J, with 18 bases between the two ends.

The sample consisted of naive CD8+ T cells sorted from blood. The receptor's source is a man aged 30-40 years in good health. The V call is TRBV28, the J call TRBJ2-3, with a tentative D call TRBD2 (6 bases). The CDR3 protein is CASMGWAGSADTQYF. Written as DNA, the CDR3 is TGTGCCAGCATGGGCTGGGCGGGGAGTGCAGATACGCAGTATTTT.